These T cell receptor beta chains were read from a single sample in a study of T cells in Graves' hyperthyroidism and ophthalmopathy. TCRdb re-derived calls from the multiplex PCR reads in MiXCR, one entry per CDR3 protein. This sample carries about 350,000 distinct CDR3 sequences, approximately 15% of them seen once, and the ten largest clones take under 30%. Sequencing was carried out using blood. Source of these receptors: a woman in her thirties with Graves' hyperthyroidism. Both conserved end residues are part of each CDR3. A D gene is named only where the DNA matches it firmly. Expanded clones are given a class, and other clones once, few, many or no size at all.

clone_size	v_call	d_call	j_call	cdr3_aa	cdr3_nt
few	TRBV28	TRBD1	TRBJ2-5	CASSFVPGQVEETQYF	TGTGCCAGCAGTTTCGTTCCGGGACAGGTAGAAGAGACCCAGTACTTC
.	TRBV11-2	.	TRBJ2-3	CASGNVGGVADTQYF	TGTGCCAGCGGAAATGTGGGGGGCGTAGCAGATACGCAGTATTTT
many	TRBV27	.	TRBJ2-2	CASSSVTGELFF	TGTGCCAGCAGTTCCGTCACCGGGGAGCTGTTTTTT
few	TRBV5-1	TRBD2	TRBJ2-1	CASSLVGLAGGEQFF	TGCGCCAGCAGCTTGGTAGGTCTAGCGGGAGGAGAGCAGTTCTTC
many	TRBV28	.	TRBJ1-1	CASSLAWTATEAFF	TGTGCCAGCAGTTTGGCTTGGACTGCCACTGAAGCTTTCTTT
many	TRBV6-1	.	TRBJ1-1	CASGRTTGMNTEAFF	TGTGCCAGCGGAAGGACAACCGGAATGAACACTGAAGCTTTCTTT
many	TRBV3-1	.	TRBJ2-1	CASSQGTSYNEQFF	TGTGCCAGCAGCCAAGGGACTTCCTACAATGAGCAGTTCTTC
.	TRBV20-1	.	TRBJ2-7	CSARPRDKKTFFHEQYF	TGCAGTGCTAGACCCCGGGACAAAAAGACTTTTTTCCACGAGCAGTACTTC
many	TRBV28	.	TRBJ2-7	CASSFDEQYF	TGTGCCAGCAGTTTCGACGAGCAGTACTTC
many	TRBV20-1	.	TRBJ1-2	CSVNAARSGRGYTF	TGCAGTGTTAACGCGGCGAGATCGGGCCGTGGCTACACCTTC
.	TRBV3-1	TRBD2	TRBJ2-1	CASSQGGRSGRVDEQFF	TGTGCCAGCAGCCAAGGGGGACGGAGCGGGAGGGTCGATGAGCAGTTCTTC
.	TRBV5-1	TRBD1	TRBJ1-2	CASSPRGDRVYGYTF	TGCGCCAGCAGCCCGAGGGGGGACAGAGTATATGGCTACACCTTC
many	TRBV20-1	TRBD1	TRBJ2-1	CSADRRQGAPSEQFF	TGCAGTGCTGACCGGCGACAGGGGGCCCCCAGTGAGCAGTTCTTC
.	TRBV28	.	TRBJ2-1	CASVGTQSYNEQHF	TGTGCCAGCGTAGGGACTCAGTCCTACAATGAGCAGCACTTC
.	TRBV5-4	.	TRBJ2-2	CASSPDLTGQSGELFF	TGTGCCAGCAGCCCTGACCTCACAGGCCAGTCCGGGGAGCTGTTTTTT
many	TRBV25-1	.	TRBJ1-1	CASSDRPSLGGAEAFF	TGTGCCAGCAGTGATCGGCCTTCCCTTGGGGGTGCTGAAGCTTTCTTT
many	TRBV2	.	TRBJ1-2	CASSLRGGNYGYTF	TGTGCCAGCAGCCTTAGGGGAGGGAACTATGGCTACACCTTC
.	TRBV2	TRBD2	TRBJ2-2	CASSVISGRPNTGELFF	TGTGCCAGCAGTGTGATTAGCGGGAGGCCGAACACCGGGGAGCTGTTTTTT
.	TRBV5-1	TRBD1	TRBJ1-2	CASSLWGQGAVYGYTF	TGCGCCAGCAGCTTGTGGGGACAGGGGGCTGTCTATGGCTACACCTTC
many	TRBV7-2	.	TRBJ1-1	CASSFPSNTEAFF	TGTGCCAGCAGCTTTCCATCGAACACTGAAGCTTTCTTT
many	TRBV6-1	.	TRBJ2-7	CASRSNSGWRDEQYF	TGTGCCAGCAGAAGCAATAGCGGCTGGCGGGACGAGCAGTACTTC
once	TRBV20-1	TRBD1	TRBJ2-1	CSARAQGGTGSYNERFF	TGCAGTGCTAGAGCCCAAGGGGGGACAGGCTCCTACAATGAGCGGTTCTTC
many	TRBV12-3/TRBV12-4	.	TRBJ2-3	CASSLSGQSTDTQYF	TGTGCCAGCAGTCTTTCGGGACAAAGCACAGATACGCAGTATTTT
few	TRBV6-1	TRBD1	TRBJ1-1	CASINPPPGQGEAFF	TGTGCCAGCATCAACCCCCCCCCGGGACAGGGTGAAGCTTTCTTT
many	TRBV2	.	TRBJ2-3	CASSGTVPSTDTQYF	TGTGCCAGCAGTGGGACAGTCCCTAGCACAGATACGCAGTATTTT
.	TRBV20-1	.	TRBJ2-7	CSASVPRASPYEQYF	TGCAGTGCTAGTGTGCCTCGGGCGAGTCCCTACGAGCAGTACTTC
many	TRBV28	TRBD1	TRBJ2-3	CASRPRTGDTQYF	TGTGCCAGCAGACCTAGGACAGGGGATACGCAGTATTTT
many	TRBV6-2/TRBV6-3	.	TRBJ1-1	CASCRGAGTEAFF	TGTGCCAGCTGCCGGGGGGCGGGAACTGAAGCTTTCTTT
.	TRBV15	TRBD1	TRBJ1-4	CATSREQGADEKLFF	TGTGCCACCAGCAGAGAGCAGGGGGCTGATGAAAAACTGTTTTTT
many	TRBV12-3/TRBV12-4	TRBD1	TRBJ1-1	CASRLTGLNTEAFF	TGTGCCAGCAGGTTGACAGGGTTGAACACTGAAGCTTTCTTT
many	TRBV15	TRBD1	TRBJ1-1	CATSNRDRGAEAFF	TGTGCCACCAGCAACCGGGACAGGGGCGCTGAAGCTTTCTTT
many	TRBV5-1	TRBD1	TRBJ2-7	CASSSGQGSGEQYF	TGCGCCAGCAGCTCCGGACAGGGGAGCGGAGAGCAGTACTTC
many	TRBV2	.	TRBJ2-1	CATCRENEQFF	TGTGCCACTTGTCGGGAGAATGAGCAGTTCTTC
many	TRBV12-3/TRBV12-4	.	TRBJ2-4	CASSLIGGIQYF	TGTGCCAGCAGTTTAATAGGGGGCATTCAGTACTTC
.	TRBV14	.	TRBJ2-3	CASSQDWGHPTDTQYF	TGTGCCAGCAGCCAAGATTGGGGACATCCGACAGATACGCAGTATTTT
many	TRBV29-1	.	TRBJ2-2	CSVAGAGGELFF	TGCAGCGTTGCCGGGGCAGGGGGGGAGCTGTTTTTT
many	TRBV2	TRBD2	TRBJ2-1	CASRATSGALNQQFF	TGTGCCAGCAGAGCAACTAGCGGAGCCCTCAATCAGCAGTTCTTC
few	TRBV7-9	.	TRBJ1-4	CASSDRDGNEKLFF	TGTGCCAGCAGCGACCGGGACGGGAATGAAAAACTGTTTTTT
many	TRBV12-3/TRBV12-4	.	TRBJ1-1	CASSFSTGTTEAFF	TGTGCCAGCAGTTTCTCGACAGGAACCACTGAAGCTTTCTTT
many	TRBV15	.	TRBJ2-3	CATSRDRWGADTQYF	TGTGCCACCAGCAGAGACCGCTGGGGGGCAGATACGCAGTATTTT
few	TRBV7-9	.	TRBJ2-1	CASSTGTSGSSYNEQFF	TGTGCCAGCAGCACAGGGACAAGCGGCAGCTCCTACAATGAGCAGTTCTTC
.	TRBV7-9	.	TRBJ2-7	CASSLGDAGVYEQYF	TGTGCCAGCAGCTTAGGGGACGCTGGGGTCTACGAGCAGTACTTC
.	TRBV10-3	.	TRBJ2-3	CAISESGPGTQYF	TGTGCCATCAGTGAGTCGGGTCCGGGTACGCAGTATTTT
few	TRBV6-1	TRBD1	TRBJ1-2	CASSYDRGYGYTF	TGTGCCAGCAGCTATGACAGGGGTTATGGCTACACCTTC
few	TRBV3-1	TRBD2	TRBJ2-1	CASSQDLSGGKEQFF	TGTGCCAGCAGCCAAGACTTATCGGGAGGAAAGGAGCAGTTCTTC
many	TRBV30	TRBD1	TRBJ2-3	CAWSGTGVSSTDTQYF	TGTGCCTGGAGTGGTACAGGGGTGAGTAGCACAGATACGCAGTATTTT
few	TRBV25-1	TRBD2	TRBJ2-5	CASSEPGLAGGETQYF	TGTGCCAGCAGTGAACCGGGACTAGCGGGAGGAGAGACCCAGTACTTC